Presented here are 8 T cell receptor beta chains from one specimen sequenced in a study of beta chain features in type 1 diabetes. The sequenced template was cDNA made from the entire isolated RNA. Method: immunoSEQ multiplex PCR; TCRdb's copy keeps in-frame clones and lacks some. The table shows roughly 450,000 clones, with approximately 10% occurring only once. The sequenced material came from naive CD4+ T cells from blood. The receptors were gathered from a woman aged 18-29 years in good health.

The chain links TRBV28 to TRBJ2-1; D tentatively fits TRBD1 or TRBD2 (6 bases each). Germline CDR1 and CDR2: MDHEN and SYDVKM. V was clipped by 8 bases and J by 0 bases, with 11 bases between them. The CDR3 loop spans 14 amino acids. The DNA for the CDR3 is TGTGCCAGCGGGGGGCCGAGCTCCTACAATGAGCAGTTCTTC. This sequence encodes CASGGPSSYNEQFF.

The chain joins TRBV5-6 to TRBJ2-3; no definite D call. The CDR3 has 12 amino acids. Germline assignment: CDR1 SGHDT and CDR2 YYEEEE. Trimming took off 4 bases at V and 2 bases at J, with 5 bases between the two ends. The chain's CDR3 is CASSPNTDTQYF. The DNA for the CDR3 is TGTGCCAGCAGCCCGAACACAGATACGCAGTATTTT.

The rearrangement uses TRBV20-1 and TRBJ2-3; no definite D call. The germline V gene has CDR1 DFQATT and CDR2 SNEGSKA (reference sequence). The germline V and J ends were trimmed by 4 bases and 2 bases, with 4 bases remaining between them. There are 11 residues in the CDR3. The CDR3 DNA follows: TGCAGTGCTAACCCCACAGATACGCAGTATTTT. This sequence encodes CSANPTDTQYF.

V is TRBV6-4 and J is TRBJ2-2, with D unresolved. CDR1 is MRHNA, CDR2 SNTAGT, per germline. The V and J ends lost 4 bases and 0 bases respectively, with 6 bases between them. CDR3 length: 14 amino acids. For the CDR3, the DNA is TGTGCCAGCAGTGTGACGACGAACACCGGGGAGCTGTTTTTT. This encodes CASSVTTNTGELFF.

This clone was counted between two and nine times. V and J are TRBV28 and TRBJ2-4; D call uncertain. Trimming cost V 0 bases and J 2 bases, with 5 bases left between them. Per the germline V gene, CDR1 is MDHEN and CDR2 is SYDVKM. The CDR3 runs 14 residues. The CDR3 DNA reads TGTGCCAGCAGTTTATGGTGGACCAAAAACATTCAGTACTTC. Translated, it gives CASSLWWTKNIQYF.

The chain carries TRBV6-5 and TRBJ2-5, with D perhaps assigned TRBD1 or TRBD2 (6 bases each). CDR1 is MNHEY, CDR2 SVGAGI, per germline. V was cut by 6 bases and J by 3 bases, with 17 bases left in between. The CDR3 spans 15 residues. In DNA form, the CDR3 reads TGTGCCAGCAGCGAGGGGGGCTGGCCAAAAGAGACCCAGTACTTC. This translates into CASSEGGWPKETQYF.

The chain carries TRBV7-2 and TRBJ2-3; unclear D gene. V shed 5 bases and J shed 2 bases, with 26 bases lying between them. CDR1 and CDR2 (germline): SGHTA, FQGNSA. The CDR3 spans 19 residues. The CDR3 nucleotides read TGTGCCAGCAGCCGACCCCTTACTCGGAAGATCGGCGACACAGATACGCAGTATTTT. Translation gives CASSRPLTRKIGDTDTQYF.

This clone was counted only a few times. The J gene is TRBJ1-1, the V gene TRBV4-1; D uncertain. Germline values: CDR1 MGHRA, CDR2 YSYEKL. V gave up 4 bases and J gave up 3 bases, with 12 bases separating them. CDR3 size: 14 residues. The CDR3 spells CASSRQVMDTEAFF. CDR3 nucleotide sequence: TGCGCCAGCAGCCGGCAGGTGATGGACACTGAAGCTTTCTTT.